The next 18 T cell receptor beta chains were all read from a single sample in a study of cytomegalovirus exposure and HLA in healthy donors. 60 Vbeta and 13 Jbeta primers were used in PCR. Profiled with immunoSEQ multiplex PCR; TCRdb holds only in-frame clones, not every one. The sample carries over 150,000 clones, about four fifths recorded once. Sequenced: PBMCs. These receptors came from a girl aged 5-17 years in good health and CMV-seropositive.

The genes are TRBV11-2 and TRBJ2-7, with 7 bases fitting TRBD2. Germline V CDR1 and CDR2: SGHAT, FQNNGV. Trimming took 1 base from V and 5 from J; bases not matched to a gene: 11. The CDR3 is 16 residues long. The CDR3 region has the DNA TGTGCCAGCAGCTTAGGTATTGGCGGGGGAAACAACGAGCAGTACTTC. Protein sequence: CASSLGIGGGNNEQYF.

The chain joins TRBV5-4 to TRBJ2-7, with D maybe TRBD1 (6 bases). The CDR3 length is 15 residues. The V gene lost 0 bases and the J gene lost 6 bases, with 16 bases spanning the gap. Germline V gene sequence: CDR1 SGHNT, CDR2 YYREEE (reference sequence). The CDR3 reads CASSLAGQRVREQYF. CDR3 DNA sequence: TGTGCCAGCAGCTTGGCAGGACAGAGGGTTCGCGAGCAGTACTTC.

This clone showed up just a few times. The V call is TRBV15, the J call TRBJ2-7, with TRBD2 identical over 13 bases. The V gene's germline CDR1 is LNHNV and CDR2 YYDKDF (reference sequence). V shed 4 bases, J shed 2 bases, and the junction held 2 bases outside the gene matches. This CDR3 is 15 amino acids long. Written as DNA, the CDR3 is TGTGCCACCAGCACGGGGACTAGCGGGGCCTACGAGCAGTACTTC. Residues: CATSTGTSGAYEQYF. Looking up the rest from reference TRBV15 and TRBJ2-7 gives the full variable domain: DAMVIQNPRYQVTQFGKPVTLSCSQTLNHNVMYWYQQKSSQAPKLLFHYYDKDFNNEADTPDNFQSRRPNTSFCFLDIRSPGLGDTAMYLCATSTGTSGAYEQYFGPGTRLTVT.

The genes are TRBV9 and TRBJ1-4; 7 nucleotides line up with TRBD1. Germline-derived CDR1 and CDR2 are SGDLS and YYNGEE. Losses at the gene ends were 7 bases for V and 3 bases for J; bases not matched to a gene: 3. The CDR3 spans 13 residues. This CDR3 is CASGGTANEKLFF. As DNA, the CDR3 is TGTGCCAGCGGCGGGACAGCTAATGAAAAACTGTTTTTT.

The chain recombines TRBV4-1 with TRBJ1-1; TRBD1 matches 7 bases. The germline CDR1 and CDR2 sequences are MGHRA and YSYEKL. The CDR3 spans 14 residues. After removal of 4 bases from V and 7 bases from J, the junction contained 9 bases not matched to a gene. Here the CDR3 DNA reads TGCGCCAGCAGCCCCACCATTGGACAGGATGAAGCTTTCTTT. This codes for CASSPTIGQDEAFF.

On this clone itself: Other DNA sequences within the sample encode an identical CDR3. The J gene is TRBJ1-2, the V gene TRBV4-1; TRBD1 matches 9 bases. V lost 5 bases to trimming and J lost 8 bases; unmatched junction nucleotides: 15. Germline V gene sequence: CDR1 MGHRA, CDR2 YSYEKL. CDR3 length equals 16 residues. The CDR3 DNA is TGCGCCAGCAGCGTCTCTGGACAGGGGATTAAAGAAGGCTACACCTTC. It codes for CASSVSGQGIKEGYTF.

The chain recombines TRBV27 with TRBJ2-3, with D uncertain. The germline gives CDR1 MNHEY, CDR2 SMNVEV (reference sequence). The CDR3 spans 14 residues. Trimming took 2 bases from V and 0 from J, leaving 6 bases between them. The CDR3 loop is CASSLADSTDTQYF. Written as DNA, the CDR3 is TGTGCCAGCAGTTTAGCGGATAGCACAGATACGCAGTATTTT.

The V call is TRBV11-2, the J call TRBJ1-2, with D possibly matching TRBD1 (6 bases). Germline loops: CDR1 SGHAT, CDR2 FQNNGV. V lost 2 bases, J lost 5 bases, and 21 bases lay in between. The CDR3 loop spans 17 amino acids. CDR3 sequence reads: CASSLTGRGPGRYGYTF. The CDR3 DNA reads as TGTGCCAGCAGCTTAACCGGCAGGGGCCCCGGGAGGTATGGCTACACCTTC.

V and J are TRBV18 and TRBJ2-5, with D unresolved. CDR3 length: 16 residues. CDR1 is KGHSH and CDR2 is LQKENI in the germline V gene. V dropped 6 bases and J dropped 4 bases, with 21 bases sitting between them. The DNA for the CDR3 is TGTGCCAGCTCTCCGGTCCCCAGCAATGACATAGAGACCCAGTACTTC. This encodes CASSPVPSNDIETQYF.

This clone was recorded once. The rearrangement links TRBV4-1 to TRBJ1-2; no definite D call. Trimming left V 4 bases short and J 0 bases short, with 18 bases between. This CDR3 is built from 17 residues. CDR1 is MGHRA, CDR2 YSYEKL, per germline. CDR3 DNA: TGCGCCAGCAGCCCAGTCGGACTTAAAGGCCCTAACTATGGCTACACCTTC. It specifies CASSPVGLKGPNYGYTF.

This chain connects TRBV7-3 to TRBJ2-7, with 12 bases that match TRBD2. Germline V CDR1 and CDR2: SGHTA, FQGTGA. J gave up 2 bases and V 3 bases, and 2 bases lay outside the gene matches. This CDR3 is 15 amino acids long. The CDR3 loop is CASSFTSGGPYEQYF. CDR3 bases: TGTGCCAGCAGCTTTACTAGCGGGGGGCCCTACGAGCAGTACTTC.

The chain couples TRBV6-6 to TRBJ2-5; D perhaps matches TRBD2 (5 bases). The germline V and J ends were trimmed by 8 bases and 5 bases, with 21 bases remaining between them. Germline values: CDR1 MNHNY, CDR2 SVGAGI (reference sequence). This CDR3 is built from 15 residues. The CDR3 reads CASSSPTGSWETQYF. The CDR3 DNA is TGTGCCAGCTCTTCGCCTACGGGGTCTTGGGAGACCCAGTACTTC.

Comments on this clone: Its ends do not fully match the called genes, so a read error is possible. This chain links TRBV7-9 with TRBJ2-5, with 8 nucleotides matching TRBD1. The CDR3 totals 14 residues. The germline V gene has CDR1 SEHNR and CDR2 FQNEAQ (reference sequence). This CDR3 is CSSSVTGAEETQYF. CDR3 coding DNA: TGTTCCAGCAGCGTGACAGGGGCCGAAGAGACCCAGTACTTC.

The chain uses TRBV19 and TRBJ1-5; the match to TRBD1 covers 9 bases. Trimming took 5 bases from V and 2 from J; bases not matched to a gene: 4. The length of the CDR3 is 15 residues. CDR1 is LNHDA, CDR2 SQIVND, per germline (reference sequence). CDR3 protein: CASSQGQGGNQPQHF. The CDR3 DNA reads as TGTGCCAGTAGTCAGGGACAGGGTGGCAATCAGCCCCAGCATTTT. Combining the CDR3 with reference TRBV19 and TRBJ1-5 gives the whole variable domain DGGITQSPKYLFRKEGQNVTLSCEQNLNHDAMYWYRQDPGQGLRLIYYSQIVNDFQKGDIAEGYSVSREKKESFPLTVTSAQKNPTAFYLCASSQGQGGNQPQHFGDGTRLSIL.

J is TRBJ1-2 and V is TRBV25-1; weak D call: TRBD1 (5 bases). Germline values: CDR1 MGHDK, CDR2 SYGVNS. This CDR3 spans 13 amino acids. Deletions cut 4 bases from V and 5 bases from J, with 11 bases between. The CDR3 here is CASSGQWAYGYTF. CDR3 bases: TGTGCCAGCAGTGGACAGTGGGCATATGGCTACACCTTC.

The gene calls are TRBV29-1 and TRBJ1-1; 7 positions match TRBD1. Trimming at V came to 5 bases and at J to 0 bases, leaving 6 bases not matched to a gene. Germline V gives CDR1 SQVTM, CDR2 ANQGSEA. The CDR3 extends over 14 amino acids. Written as DNA, the CDR3 is TGCAGCGTTAAGACAGGGCCCATGAACACTGAAGCTTTCTTT. Translated, it gives CSVKTGPMNTEAFF.

This chain uses TRBV19 with TRBJ2-1; a weak D match, TRBD2 (6 bases). Trimming stripped 6 bases from V and 6 bases from J, with 15 bases between. This CDR3 is built from 14 residues. Germline CDR1 reads LNHDA; CDR2 reads SQIVND (reference sequence). In DNA, the CDR3 is TGTGCCAGTAGAGGGTCTGGAGGGTTCAATGAGCAGTTCTTC. Translation: CASRGSGGFNEQFF.

The chain combines TRBV15 with TRBJ1-3; TRBD1 aligns across 10 bases. The CDR3 runs 15 residues. CDR1 LNHNV and CDR2 YYDKDF come from the germline V gene (reference sequence). Trimming at V came to 5 bases and at J to 4 bases, leaving 5 bases not matched to a gene. The CDR3 nucleotides are TGTGCCACCAGCGGATGGGACAGGGGAGGAAACACCATATATTTT. Its translation is CATSGWDRGGNTIYF.